These 19 T cell receptor beta chains came from one sample sequenced in a study of T cell responses to AZD1222 COVID-19 vaccine. Assay used: immunoSEQ multiplex PCR; TCRdb lists only in-frame clones, some missing. The sample records 56,000 or so clones, 88% being singletons. Sequencing used peripheral blood, obtained on day 0 of AZD1222 vaccination. These receptors were obtained from an adult in good health.

The chain joins TRBV5-4 to TRBJ2-5; possible D gene TRBD1, 5 bases. V was clipped by 3 bases and J by 5 bases, with 8 bases between them. The CDR3 runs 12 residues. The germline V gene encodes CDR1 SGHNT and CDR2 YYREEE (reference sequence). CDR3 sequence reads: CASSSNRETQYF. For the CDR3, the DNA is TGTGCCAGCAGCTCAAACAGGGAGACCCAGTACTTC.

The chain is built from TRBV18 and TRBJ2-3; no reliable D call. The V end lost 1 base, the J end lost 1 base, and 6 bases lay between the germline ends. Germline assignment: CDR1 KGHSH and CDR2 LQKENI. The CDR3 consists of 14 residues. The CDR3 coding sequence is TGTGCCAGCTCACCACAAAAGGGCACAGATACGCAGTATTTT. It codes for CASSPQKGTDTQYF.

This chain links TRBV5-4 with TRBJ1-4; D perhaps matches TRBD1 (6 bases). The CDR3 sequence is 14 residues long. Germline-derived CDR1 and CDR2 are SGHNT and YYREEE (reference sequence). With 4 bases removed from V and 6 bases from J, the gap between germline ends came to 13 bases. This CDR3 is CASSLTGFDEKLFF. As DNA, the CDR3 is TGTGCCAGCAGCCTGACAGGATTCGATGAAAAACTGTTTTTT.

In this sample, this clone turned up a few times. The chain couples TRBV5-1 to TRBJ1-1, with TRBD1 matching 7 bases. From germline, CDR1 is SGHRS and CDR2 YFSETQ. V was clipped by 2 bases and J by 1 base; unmatched bases: 2. The CDR3 is made up of 14 amino acids. CDR3 sequence: CASSFGTANTEAFF. CDR3 in DNA: TGCGCCAGCAGCTTCGGGACAGCGAACACTGAAGCTTTCTTT.

J is TRBJ2-1 and V is TRBV4-3; a weak D match, TRBD2 (5 bases). Germline assignment: CDR1 LGHNA and CDR2 YSLEER. With 0 bases removed from V and 13 bases from J, the gap between germline ends came to 16 bases. This CDR3 is 14 amino acids long. The CDR3 loop reads CASSQDTGKEEQFF. The DNA of the CDR3 is TGCGCCAGCAGCCAAGACACCGGGAAGGAGGAACAGTTCTTC.

The chain uses TRBV10-3 and TRBJ1-2; TRBD1 matches 7 bases. The V and J ends lost 8 bases and 3 bases, in that order; junction bases with no gene match: 9. The CDR3 has 14 amino acids. Germline CDR1 ENHRY, CDR2 SYGVKD. CDR3 nucleotides: TGTGCCATCGGCCCAAAACAGGGGCACTATGGCTACACCTTC. Its protein product is CAIGPKQGHYGYTF.

V is TRBV5-8 and J is TRBJ2-1; D is perhaps TRBD1 (6 bases). V lost 0 bases and J 0 bases, leaving 10 bases between the germline ends. The CDR3 has 16 residues. CDR1 and CDR2 from the germline V gene are SGHTS and YDEGEE. The DNA for the CDR3 is TGTGCCAGCAGCTTGGGGACAGTTAGCTCCTACAATGAGCAGTTCTTC. Its protein is CASSLGTVSSYNEQFF.

The rearrangement uses TRBV11-3 and TRBJ1-3; 10 bases are shared with TRBD1. This CDR3 contains 16 residues. V shed 5 bases, J shed 5 bases, and the junction held 9 bases outside the gene matches. Germline lookup yields CDR1 SGHNT and CDR2 YENEEA. The CDR3 bases are TGTGCCAGCAGCCACCCGGACAGGGGGGGGAGAAACACCATATATTTT. The encoded protein is CASSHPDRGGRNTIYF.

The chain recombines TRBV7-9 with TRBJ1-2, with D possibly matching TRBD1 (5 bases). Per the germline V gene, CDR1 is SEHNR and CDR2 is FQNEAQ (reference sequence). The CDR3 contains 15 residues. V was cut by 4 bases and J by 8 bases, with 20 bases left in between. CDR3 in DNA: TGTGCCAGCAGCTCGATAACCCCAGGGTTAGAAGGCTACACCTTC. Protein product: CASSSITPGLEGYTF.

The V call is TRBV7-2, the J call TRBJ2-5; D gene uncertain. Germline CDR1 SGHTA, CDR2 FQGNSA. Trimming took off 3 bases at V and 1 base at J, with 9 bases between the two ends. CDR3 length: 14 residues. CDR3 nucleotides: TGTGCCAGCAGCTTTGGCGGATTCCAAGAGACCCAGTACTTC. Translating it yields CASSFGGFQETQYF.

This sequence joins TRBV18 and TRBJ1-5; no clear D. Trimming shortened V by 3 bases and J by 0 bases, and 3 bases separated the two germline ends. In germline, CDR1 is KGHSH, CDR2 LQKENI. CDR3 length: 13 residues. CDR3 DNA sequence: TGTGCCAGCTCACCGGATAGCAATCAGCCCCAGCATTTT. Protein product: CASSPDSNQPQHF.

This chain joins TRBV4-1 and TRBJ1-4; D is possibly TRBD1 (6 bases). CDR1 is MGHRA and CDR2 is YSYEKL in the germline V gene. The CDR3 is 16 residues long. V dropped 0 bases and J dropped 8 bases, with 16 bases sitting between them. CDR3 nucleotides: TGCGCCAGCAGCCAAGACCGGGTGGTTACAGGGGAAAAACTGTTTTTT. This codes for CASSQDRVVTGEKLFF.

The V call is TRBV4-3, the J call TRBJ1-2; unclear D gene. V lost 0 bases and J 2 bases, leaving 16 bases between the germline ends. Germline CDR1 is LGHNA and CDR2 is YSLEER. This CDR3 is 17 amino acids long. CDR3: CASSQERVLTNNYGYTF. DNA for the CDR3: TGCGCCAGCAGCCAAGAGAGAGTTTTGACAAACAACTATGGCTACACCTTC.

The V and J genes are TRBV10-1 and TRBJ2-3; D is undetermined. Germline V gives CDR1 WNHNN, CDR2 SYGVQD (reference sequence). The ends were cut back, 3 bases at V and 0 bases at J, with 7 bases in the middle. CDR3 size: 14 residues. DNA of the CDR3: TGCGCCAGCAGTGACATGACTAGCACAGATACGCAGTATTTT. Translated: CASSDMTSTDTQYF.

The V and J genes are TRBV4-2 and TRBJ2-3; D is unclear. The CDR3 totals 16 residues. Trimming removed 4 bases at V and 3 bases at J, with 17 bases between. Looked up from germline, CDR1 is LGHNA and CDR2 is YNFKEQ. This CDR3 reads CASSLRTLTVTDTQYF. For the CDR3, the DNA is TGTGCCAGCAGCCTAAGGACCCTGACGGTGACAGATACGCAGTATTTT.

This rearrangement joins TRBV18 to TRBJ2-1; TRBD1 is a possible D gene (6 bases). In germline, CDR1 is KGHSH, CDR2 LQKENI. Trimming cost V 3 bases and J 4 bases, with 13 bases left between them. This CDR3 is 15 amino acids long. CDR3 sequence: CASSPAGTRYNEQFF. The CDR3 DNA is TGTGCCAGCTCACCCGCCGGGACAAGATACAATGAGCAGTTCTTC.

This sequence joins TRBV25-1 and TRBJ2-1; the match to TRBD1 covers 8 bases. The V gene's germline CDR1 is MGHDK and CDR2 SYGVNS. V shed 3 bases, J shed 4 bases, and the junction held 5 bases outside the gene matches. This CDR3 comprises 15 residues. The CDR3 spells CASSDPTGVYNEQFF. As DNA, the CDR3 is TGTGCCAGCAGTGATCCGACAGGGGTTTACAATGAGCAGTTCTTC. The full variable domain, rest sourced from reference TRBV25-1 and TRBJ2-1, is EADIYQTPRYLVIGTGKKITLECSQTMGHDKMYWYQQDPGMELHLIHYSYGVNSTEKGDLSSESTVSRIRTEHFPLTLESARPSHTSQYLCASSDPTGVYNEQFFGPGTRLTVL.

The chain uses TRBV3-1 (or the pseudogene TRBV3-2) and TRBJ2-1; D is possibly TRBD1 or TRBD2 (5 bases each). The CDR3 has 14 residues. From germline, CDR1 is LGHDT and CDR2 YNNKEL (reference sequence). V lost 0 bases and J 15 bases, leaving 18 bases between the germline ends. CDR3 sequence reads: CASSQDRGGPGRFF. DNA for the CDR3: TGTGCCAGCAGCCAAGATCGGGGCGGGCCGGGTCGGTTCTTC.

J is TRBJ2-7 and V is TRBV5-4; TRBD1 matches 7 bases. Looked up from germline, CDR1 is SGHNT and CDR2 is YYREEE (reference sequence). The J segment lost 6 bases and the V segment lost 3 bases, leaving 12 bases of the junction unmatched. The CDR3 runs 15 residues. This chain's CDR3 is CASSSPRAGGPEQYF. In DNA form, the CDR3 reads TGTGCCAGCAGCTCCCCCCGTGCAGGGGGTCCCGAGCAGTACTTC.